This note documents a single T cell receptor (beta chain) sequence. What it binds is not known. The source of the sample is a study of T cells in narcolepsy. Study in general: Enrolled donors included narcolepsy type 1 or type 2 patients and healthy controls. General study points: Autoreactive clonotypes reportedly recurred in blood of same and different patients, not controls. Comparing one patient's CSF and blood CD4+ clonotypes highlighted HCRT- and TRIB2-specific autoreactive clonotypes. No autoreactive T cell clone sequences appeared in some memory CD4+ repertoires.

CDR3 length: 14 amino acids. Germline CDR1 reads LNHNV; CDR2 reads YYDKDF (reference sequence). V lost 9 bases to trimming and J lost 1 base; unmatched junction nucleotides: 7. Using immunoSEQ multiplex PCR, the repertoire was profiled, and TCRdb retains in-frame clones only, with some absent. The data contain roughly 18,000 clones, just over 85% of them seen just once; the ten biggest clones take up approximately 0.7%. This chain joins TRBV15 and TRBJ2-3; TRBD2 aligns across 7 bases. This TCR was sampled from a human donor in good health. The specimen sequenced was memory (CD45RA-) CD4+ T cells from blood. This CDR3 reads CATRRGFGTDTQYF. DNA for the CDR3: TGTGCCACACGGCGGGGGTTCGGCACAGATACGCAGTATTTT. Using reference TRBV15 and TRBJ2-3 for the parts outside the CDR3, the full variable domain is DAMVIQNPRYQVTQFGKPVTLSCSQTLNHNVMYWYQQKSSQAPKLLFHYYDKDFNNEADTPDNFQSRRPNTSFCFLDIRSPGLGDTAMYLCATRRGFGTDTQYFGPGTRLTVL.